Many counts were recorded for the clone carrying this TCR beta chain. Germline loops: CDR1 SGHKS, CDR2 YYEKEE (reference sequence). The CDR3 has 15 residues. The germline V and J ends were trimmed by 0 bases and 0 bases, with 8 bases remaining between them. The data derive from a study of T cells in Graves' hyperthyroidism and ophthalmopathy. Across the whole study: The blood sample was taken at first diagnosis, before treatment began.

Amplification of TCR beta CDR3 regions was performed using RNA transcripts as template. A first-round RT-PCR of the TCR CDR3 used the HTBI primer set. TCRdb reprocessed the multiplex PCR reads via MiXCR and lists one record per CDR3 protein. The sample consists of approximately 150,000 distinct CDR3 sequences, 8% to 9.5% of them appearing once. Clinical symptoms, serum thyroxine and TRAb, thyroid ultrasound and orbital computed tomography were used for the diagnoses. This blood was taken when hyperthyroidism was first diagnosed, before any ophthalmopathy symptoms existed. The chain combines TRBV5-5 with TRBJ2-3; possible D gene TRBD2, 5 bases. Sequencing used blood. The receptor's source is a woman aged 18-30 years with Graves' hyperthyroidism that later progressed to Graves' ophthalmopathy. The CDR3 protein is CASSLGTASTDTQYF. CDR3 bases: TGTGCCAGCAGCTTGGGGACTGCTAGCACAGATACGCAGTATTTT.